Given below is one T cell receptor beta chain in context. This clone came up a few times. Its recognized antigen is unknown. Nothing much larger sits one base from this clone, and base qualities are not available. The immunoSEQ Assay was used to immunosequence TCRbeta CDR3 regions from genomic DNA. Prior to high-throughput sequencing, genomic DNA was amplified by bias-controlled multiplex PCR. In the paper's pipeline: To quantify the absolute abundance of each unique TCRbeta CDR3 region, the sequences were collapsed and filtered. Clonality, defined as 1 minus Pielou's evenness, was calculated using only productive rearrangements. A previously published method was used to identify clones whose frequencies were significantly greater in on-treatment samples than in baseline samples. Held by TCRdb, this immuneACCESS table contains in-frame sequences only and omits some clones. Under half of the omission traces to an unresolved V gene where checked; the cause of the rest is unknown. V and J calls and clone size are as listed in that table; D and trimming were resolved from the DNA. The sample table records 15,000 to 20,000 clones; 72% of these occur just once. Approximately 20% of the sample is in the top ten clones.

CDR1 and CDR2 are read off the germline V gene as MRHNA and SNTAGT. Taken from cysteine to phenylalanine, the CDR3 has 14 residues. The DNA shown is the 42-base CDR3, in frame from base 1. V sheds 5 bases and J sheds 11 bases, leaving 19 bases between their ends. The data were taken from a study of sequential checkpoint blockade in melanoma (dated 2019 in TCRdb). Background for the entire study: Using 1:1 randomization, the trial assigned patients either to first-line nivolumab followed by ipilimumab (arm A) or to ipilimumab followed by nivolumab (arm B). Maintenance nivolumab came after both trial sequences. What the work shows at the level of the full study, not this receptor alone: Larger, independent patient cohorts are needed to validate the response-prediction model that combines TCR metrics and mutation burden.

The meaning of the sample's treatment or condition label: randomized to nivolumab then ipilimumab (arm A) or the reverse (arm B). Prior DNA-damaging chemotherapy had not been received by any trial patient. Thawed PBMCs were sorted on a FACS Aria II flow cytometer to isolate live CD3+CD8+ cells negative for CD19 and CD56. CheckMate 064, a randomized, open-label phase II trial of sequential checkpoint blockade, was the source of the samples, all of which came from patients with melanoma. Peripheral blood mononuclear cells were collected by leukapheresis, purified using Ficoll-Paque, and frozen in human serum containing 10% DMSO. Immediately after sorting, the purity of the sorted blood CD3+CD8+ cells was confirmed to be >95%, and DNA was then extracted.

The V gene is TRBV6-4 and the J gene is TRBJ1-5; the D gene is unclear. This TCR was sampled from a human donor with melanoma. This specimen was CD8+ T cells sorted from blood (inferred from file names), taken from a patient given nivolumab and ipilimumab in sequence. CDR3 sequence: CASSSPTLVRSQHF. At the DNA level, the sequence is TGTGCCAGCAGTTCGCCTACTCTGGTCAGGTCCCAGCATTTT.